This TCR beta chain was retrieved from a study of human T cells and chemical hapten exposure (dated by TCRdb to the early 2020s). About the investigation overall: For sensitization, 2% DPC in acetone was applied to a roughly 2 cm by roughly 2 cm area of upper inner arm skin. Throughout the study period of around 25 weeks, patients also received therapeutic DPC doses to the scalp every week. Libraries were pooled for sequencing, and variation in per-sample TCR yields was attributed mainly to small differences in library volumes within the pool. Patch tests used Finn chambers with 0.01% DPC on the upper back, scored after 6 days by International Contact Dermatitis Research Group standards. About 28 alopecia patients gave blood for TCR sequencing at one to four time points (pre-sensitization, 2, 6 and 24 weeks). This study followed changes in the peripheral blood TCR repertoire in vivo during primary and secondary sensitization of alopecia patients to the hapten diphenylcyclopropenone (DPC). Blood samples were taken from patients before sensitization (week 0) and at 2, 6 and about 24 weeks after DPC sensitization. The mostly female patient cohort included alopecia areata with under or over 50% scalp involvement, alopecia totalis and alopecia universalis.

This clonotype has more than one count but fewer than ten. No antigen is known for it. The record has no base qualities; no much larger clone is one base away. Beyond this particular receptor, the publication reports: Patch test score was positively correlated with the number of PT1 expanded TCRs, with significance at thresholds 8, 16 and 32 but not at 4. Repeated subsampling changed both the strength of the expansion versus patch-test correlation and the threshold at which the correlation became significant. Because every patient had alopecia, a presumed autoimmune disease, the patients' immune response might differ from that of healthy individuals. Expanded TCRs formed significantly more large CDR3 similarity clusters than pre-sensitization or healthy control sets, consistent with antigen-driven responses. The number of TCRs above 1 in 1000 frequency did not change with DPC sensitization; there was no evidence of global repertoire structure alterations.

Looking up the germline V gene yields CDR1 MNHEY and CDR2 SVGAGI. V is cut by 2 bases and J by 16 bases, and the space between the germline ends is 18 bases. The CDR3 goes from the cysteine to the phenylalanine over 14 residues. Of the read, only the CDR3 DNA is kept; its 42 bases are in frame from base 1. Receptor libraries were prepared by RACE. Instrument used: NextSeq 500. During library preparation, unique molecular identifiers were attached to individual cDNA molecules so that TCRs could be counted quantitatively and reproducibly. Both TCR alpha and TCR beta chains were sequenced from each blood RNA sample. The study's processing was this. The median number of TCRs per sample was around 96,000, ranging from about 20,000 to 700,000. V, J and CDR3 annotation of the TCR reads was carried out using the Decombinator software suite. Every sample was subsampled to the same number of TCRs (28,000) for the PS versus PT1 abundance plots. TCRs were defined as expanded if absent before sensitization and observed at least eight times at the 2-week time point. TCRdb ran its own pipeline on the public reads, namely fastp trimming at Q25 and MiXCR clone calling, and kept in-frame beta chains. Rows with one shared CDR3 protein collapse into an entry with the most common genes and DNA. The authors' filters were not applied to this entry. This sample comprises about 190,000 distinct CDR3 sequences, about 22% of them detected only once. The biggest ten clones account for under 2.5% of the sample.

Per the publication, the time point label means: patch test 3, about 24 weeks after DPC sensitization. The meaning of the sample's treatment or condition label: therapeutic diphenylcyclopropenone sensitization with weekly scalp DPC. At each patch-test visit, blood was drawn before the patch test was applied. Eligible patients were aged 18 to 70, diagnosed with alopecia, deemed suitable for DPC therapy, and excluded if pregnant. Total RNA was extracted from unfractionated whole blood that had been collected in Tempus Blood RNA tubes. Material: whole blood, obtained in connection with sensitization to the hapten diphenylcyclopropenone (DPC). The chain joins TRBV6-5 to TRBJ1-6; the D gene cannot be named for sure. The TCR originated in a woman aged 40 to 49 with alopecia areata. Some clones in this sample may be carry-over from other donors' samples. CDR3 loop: CASSYTRGQPRLHF. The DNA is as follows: TGTGCCAGCAGTTACACTCGAGGCCAGCCCCGTCTCCACTTT.